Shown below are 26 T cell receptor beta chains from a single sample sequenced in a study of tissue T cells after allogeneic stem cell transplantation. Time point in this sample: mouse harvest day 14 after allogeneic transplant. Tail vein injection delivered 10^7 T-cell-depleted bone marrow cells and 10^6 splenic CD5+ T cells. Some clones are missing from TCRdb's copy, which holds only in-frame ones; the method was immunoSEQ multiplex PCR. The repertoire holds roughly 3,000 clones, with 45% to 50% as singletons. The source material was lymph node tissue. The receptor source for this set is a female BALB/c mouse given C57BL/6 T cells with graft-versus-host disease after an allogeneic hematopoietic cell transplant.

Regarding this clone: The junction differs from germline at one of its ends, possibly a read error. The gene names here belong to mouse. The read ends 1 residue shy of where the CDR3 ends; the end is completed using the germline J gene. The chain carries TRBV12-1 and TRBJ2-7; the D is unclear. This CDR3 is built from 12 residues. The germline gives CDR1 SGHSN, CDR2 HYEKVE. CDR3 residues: CASSLRRYEQYF. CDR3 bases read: TGCGCCAGCTCTCTCCGGCGGTATGAACAGTAC. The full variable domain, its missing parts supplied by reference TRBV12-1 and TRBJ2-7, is DSGVVQSPRHIIKEKGGRSVLTCIPISGHSNVVWYQQTLGKELKFLIQHYEKVERDKGFLPSRFSVQQFDDYHSEMNMSALELEDSAMYFCASSLRRYEQYFGPGTRLTVL.

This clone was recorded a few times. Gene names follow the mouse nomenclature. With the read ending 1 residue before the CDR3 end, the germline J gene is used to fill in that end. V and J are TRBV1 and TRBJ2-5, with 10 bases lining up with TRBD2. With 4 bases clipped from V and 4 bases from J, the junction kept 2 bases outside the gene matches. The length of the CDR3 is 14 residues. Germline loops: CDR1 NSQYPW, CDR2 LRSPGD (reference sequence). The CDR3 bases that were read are TGCACCTGCAGTGTCTGGGGGGGCGAAGACACCCAGTAC. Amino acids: CTCSVWGGEDTQY. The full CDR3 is CTCSVWGGEDTQYF.

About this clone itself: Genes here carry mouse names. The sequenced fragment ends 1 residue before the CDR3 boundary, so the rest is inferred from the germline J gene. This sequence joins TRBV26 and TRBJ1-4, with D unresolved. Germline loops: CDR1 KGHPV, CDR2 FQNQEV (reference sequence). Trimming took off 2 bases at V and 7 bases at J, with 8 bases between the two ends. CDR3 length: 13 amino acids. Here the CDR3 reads CASSLSHGERLFF. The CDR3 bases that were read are TGTGCCAGCAGTCTGAGCCATGGCGAAAGATTATTT.

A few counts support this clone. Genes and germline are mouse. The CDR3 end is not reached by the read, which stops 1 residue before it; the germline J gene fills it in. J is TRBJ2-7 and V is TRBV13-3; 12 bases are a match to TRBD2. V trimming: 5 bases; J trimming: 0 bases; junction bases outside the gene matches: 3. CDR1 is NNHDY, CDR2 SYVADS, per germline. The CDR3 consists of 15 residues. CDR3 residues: CASRGLGGRSYEQYF. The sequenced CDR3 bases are TGTGCCAGCAGGGGACTGGGGGGTCGCTCCTATGAACAGTAC.

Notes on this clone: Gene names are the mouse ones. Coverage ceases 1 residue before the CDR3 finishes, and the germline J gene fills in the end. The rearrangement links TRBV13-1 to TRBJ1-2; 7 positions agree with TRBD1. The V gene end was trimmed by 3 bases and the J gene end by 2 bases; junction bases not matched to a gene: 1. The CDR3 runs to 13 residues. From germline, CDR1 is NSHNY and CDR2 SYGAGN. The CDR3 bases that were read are TGTGCCAGCAGTGGACAGGGCAACTCCGACTACACC. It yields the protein CASSGQGNSDYT. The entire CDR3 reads CASSGQGNSDYTF.

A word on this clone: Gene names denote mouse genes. Partial CDR3 DNA: TGTGCCAGCAGTATCGGGACAGGAAACACAGAAGTCTTC. This translates into CASSIGTGNTEVF. In full, the CDR3 reads CASSIGTGNTEVFF. The rearrangement links TRBV19 to TRBJ1-1; 8 nucleotides line up with TRBD1. The read ends 1 residue early relative to the CDR3; the germline J gene fills the gap. V shed 2 bases and J 1 base; nucleotides not matched to a gene: 1. In germline, CDR1 is FNHDT, CDR2 SITEND (reference sequence). The CDR3 is 14 amino acids.

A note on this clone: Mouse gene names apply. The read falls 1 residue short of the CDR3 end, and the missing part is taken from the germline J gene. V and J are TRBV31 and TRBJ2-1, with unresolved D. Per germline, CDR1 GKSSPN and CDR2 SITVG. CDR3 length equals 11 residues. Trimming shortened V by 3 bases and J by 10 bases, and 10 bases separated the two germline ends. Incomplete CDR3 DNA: TGTGCCTGGAGGCCAGACTCCGAGCAGTTC. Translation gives CAWRPDSEQF. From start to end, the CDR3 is CAWRPDSEQFF.

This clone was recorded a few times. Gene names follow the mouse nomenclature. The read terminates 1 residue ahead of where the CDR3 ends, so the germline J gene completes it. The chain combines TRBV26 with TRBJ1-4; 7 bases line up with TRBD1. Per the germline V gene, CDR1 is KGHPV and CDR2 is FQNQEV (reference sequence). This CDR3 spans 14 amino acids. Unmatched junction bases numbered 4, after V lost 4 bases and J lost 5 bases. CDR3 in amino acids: CASSRTGANERLFF. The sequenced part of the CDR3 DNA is TGTGCCAGCAGTCGCACAGGGGCGAACGAAAGATTATTT.

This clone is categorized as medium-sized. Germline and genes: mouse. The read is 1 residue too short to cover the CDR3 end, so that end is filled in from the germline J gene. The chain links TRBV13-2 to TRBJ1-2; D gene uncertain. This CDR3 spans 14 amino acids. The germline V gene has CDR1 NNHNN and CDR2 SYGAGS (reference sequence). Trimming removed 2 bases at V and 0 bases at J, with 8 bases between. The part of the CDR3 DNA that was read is TGTGCCAGCGGTGAAAAGGCAGCAAACTCCGACTACACC. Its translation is CASGEKAANSDYT. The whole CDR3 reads CASGEKAANSDYTF.

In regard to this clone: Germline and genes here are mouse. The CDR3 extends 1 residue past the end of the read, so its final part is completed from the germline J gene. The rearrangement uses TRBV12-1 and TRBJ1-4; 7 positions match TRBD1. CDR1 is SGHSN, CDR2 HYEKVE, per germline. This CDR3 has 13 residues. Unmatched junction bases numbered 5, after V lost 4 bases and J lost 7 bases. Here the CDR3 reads CASSPTGVERLFF. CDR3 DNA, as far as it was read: TGTGCCAGCTCCCCCACAGGGGTCGAAAGATTATTT.

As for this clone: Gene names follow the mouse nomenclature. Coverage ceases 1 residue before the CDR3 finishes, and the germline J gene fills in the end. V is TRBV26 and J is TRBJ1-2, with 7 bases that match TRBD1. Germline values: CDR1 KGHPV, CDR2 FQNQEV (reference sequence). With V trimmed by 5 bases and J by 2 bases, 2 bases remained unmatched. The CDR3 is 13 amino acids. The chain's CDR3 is CASSSGQNSDYTF. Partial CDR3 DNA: TGTGCCAGCAGTTCGGGACAGAACTCCGACTACACC.

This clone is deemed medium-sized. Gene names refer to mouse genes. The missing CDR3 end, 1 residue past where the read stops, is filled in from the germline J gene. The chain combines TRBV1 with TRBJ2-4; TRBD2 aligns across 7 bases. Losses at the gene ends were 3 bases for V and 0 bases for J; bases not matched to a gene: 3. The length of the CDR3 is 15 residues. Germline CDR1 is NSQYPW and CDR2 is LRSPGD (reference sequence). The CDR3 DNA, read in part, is TGCACCTGCAGTGCCGGGGGGGGTAGTCAAAACACCTTGTAC. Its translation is CTCSAGGGSQNTLY. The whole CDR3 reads CTCSAGGGSQNTLYF.

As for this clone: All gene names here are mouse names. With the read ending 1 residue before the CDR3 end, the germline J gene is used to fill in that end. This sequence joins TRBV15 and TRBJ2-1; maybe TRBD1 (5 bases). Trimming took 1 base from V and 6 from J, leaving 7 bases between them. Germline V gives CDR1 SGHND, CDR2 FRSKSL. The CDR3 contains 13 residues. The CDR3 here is CASSLDRSAEQFF. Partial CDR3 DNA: TGTGCCAGCAGTTTAGACAGGAGTGCTGAGCAGTTC.

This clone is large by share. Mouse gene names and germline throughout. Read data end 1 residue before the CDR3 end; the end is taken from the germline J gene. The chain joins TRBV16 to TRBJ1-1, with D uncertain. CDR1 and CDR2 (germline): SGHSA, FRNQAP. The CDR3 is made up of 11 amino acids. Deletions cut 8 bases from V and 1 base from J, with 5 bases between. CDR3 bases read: TGTGCAAGCGGCCCGAACACAGAAGTCTTC. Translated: CASGPNTEVF. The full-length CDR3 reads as CASGPNTEVFF. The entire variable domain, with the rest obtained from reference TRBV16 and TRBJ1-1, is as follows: NAGVIQTPRHKVTGKGQEATLWCEPISGHSAVFWYRQTIVQGLEFLTYFRNQAPIDDSGMPKERFSAQMPNQSHSTLKIQSTQPQDSAVYLCASGPNTEVFFGKGTRLTVV.

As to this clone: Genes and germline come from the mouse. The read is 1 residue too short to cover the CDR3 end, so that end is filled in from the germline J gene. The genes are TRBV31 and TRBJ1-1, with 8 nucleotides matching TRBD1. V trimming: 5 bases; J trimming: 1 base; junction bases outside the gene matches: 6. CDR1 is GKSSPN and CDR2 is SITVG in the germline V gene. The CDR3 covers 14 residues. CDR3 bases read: TGTGCCTGGGCAGACAGGGGATGGAACACAGAAGTCTTC. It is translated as CAWADRGWNTEVF. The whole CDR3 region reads CAWADRGWNTEVFF.

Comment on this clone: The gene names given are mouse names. The sequenced CDR3 bases are TGTGCCAGCAATAGTCAAAACACCTTGTAC. Its translation is CASNSQNTLY. The complete CDR3 protein is CASNSQNTLYF. This rearrangement joins TRBV13-1 to TRBJ2-4; D not resolved. Read coverage stops 1 residue before the CDR3 terminus; the germline J gene supplies the remainder. This CDR3 has 11 amino acids. The V end lost 6 bases, the J end lost 0 bases, and 2 bases lay between the germline ends. CDR1 is NSHNY, CDR2 SYGAGN, per germline.

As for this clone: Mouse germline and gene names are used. CDR3 DNA (partial): TGTGCCAGCAGCCAAGATGCAAACACCGGGCAGCTCTAC. This codes for CASSQDANTGQLY. The full CDR3 protein is CASSQDANTGQLYF. V usage is TRBV2 and J usage is TRBJ2-2; D gene ambiguous. The read ends 1 residue before the CDR3 terminus; that terminus is restored from the germline J gene. V dropped 0 bases and J dropped 0 bases, with 2 bases sitting between them. The CDR3 extends over 14 amino acids. CDR1 and CDR2 from the germline V gene are LGHNA and YSYQKL.

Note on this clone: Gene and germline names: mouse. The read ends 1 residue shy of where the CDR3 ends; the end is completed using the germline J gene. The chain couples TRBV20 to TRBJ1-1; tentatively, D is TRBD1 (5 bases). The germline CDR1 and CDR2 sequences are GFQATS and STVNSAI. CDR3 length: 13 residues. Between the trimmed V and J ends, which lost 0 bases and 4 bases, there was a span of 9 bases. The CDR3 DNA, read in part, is TGTGGTGCTAGGGACAGGGAGGGCACAGAAGTCTTC. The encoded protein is CGARDREGTEVF. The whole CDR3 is CGARDREGTEVFF.

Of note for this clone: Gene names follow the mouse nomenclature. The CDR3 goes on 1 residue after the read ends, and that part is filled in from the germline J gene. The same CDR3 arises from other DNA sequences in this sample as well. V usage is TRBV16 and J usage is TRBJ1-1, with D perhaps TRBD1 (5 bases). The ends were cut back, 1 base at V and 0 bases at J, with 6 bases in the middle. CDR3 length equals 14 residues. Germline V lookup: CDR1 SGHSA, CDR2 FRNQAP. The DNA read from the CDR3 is TGTGCAAGCAGCTTAGGAGGGGCAAACACAGAAGTCTTC. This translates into CASSLGGANTEVF. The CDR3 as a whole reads CASSLGGANTEVFF. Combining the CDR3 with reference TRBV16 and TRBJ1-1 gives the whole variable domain NAGVIQTPRHKVTGKGQEATLWCEPISGHSAVFWYRQTIVQGLEFLTYFRNQAPIDDSGMPKERFSAQMPNQSHSTLKIQSTQPQDSAVYLCASSLGGANTEVFFGKGTRLTVV.

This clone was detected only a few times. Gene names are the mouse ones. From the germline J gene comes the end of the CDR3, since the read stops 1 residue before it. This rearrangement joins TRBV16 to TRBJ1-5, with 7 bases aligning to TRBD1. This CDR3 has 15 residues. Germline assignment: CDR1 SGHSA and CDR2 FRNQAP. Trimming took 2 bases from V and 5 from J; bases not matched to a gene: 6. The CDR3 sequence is CASSLRGRPDQAPLF. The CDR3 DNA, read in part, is TGTGCAAGCAGCTTAAGGGGGCGCCCCGACCAGGCTCCGCTT.

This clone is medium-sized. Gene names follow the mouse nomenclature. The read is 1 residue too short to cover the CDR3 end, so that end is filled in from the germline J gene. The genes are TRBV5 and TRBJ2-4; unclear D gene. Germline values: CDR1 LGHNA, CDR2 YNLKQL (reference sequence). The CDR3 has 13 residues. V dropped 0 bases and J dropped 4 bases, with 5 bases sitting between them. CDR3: CASSQERENTLYF. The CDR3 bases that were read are TGTGCCAGCAGCCAAGAGAGGGAAAACACCTTGTAC.

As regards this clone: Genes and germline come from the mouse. The CDR3 bases that were read are TGTGCCTGGAGTCGGACTGGGGGAACAGAAACGCTGTAT. Amino acids: CAWSRTGGTETLY. The whole CDR3 is CAWSRTGGTETLYF. J is TRBJ2-3 and V is TRBV31, with 10 bases matching TRBD2. The CDR3 end lies 1 residue beyond the end of the read and is filled in from the germline J gene. This CDR3 spans 14 amino acids. With V trimmed by 1 base and J by 4 bases, 2 bases remained unmatched. Germline-derived CDR1 and CDR2 are GKSSPN and SITVG.

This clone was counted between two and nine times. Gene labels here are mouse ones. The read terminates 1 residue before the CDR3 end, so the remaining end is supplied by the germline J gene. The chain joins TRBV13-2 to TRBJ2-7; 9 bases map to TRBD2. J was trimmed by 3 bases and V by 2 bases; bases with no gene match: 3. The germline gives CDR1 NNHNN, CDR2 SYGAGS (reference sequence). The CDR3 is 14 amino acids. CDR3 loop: CASGEGTGIYEQYF. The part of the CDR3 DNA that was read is TGTGCCAGCGGTGAAGGGACTGGGATCTATGAACAGTAC.

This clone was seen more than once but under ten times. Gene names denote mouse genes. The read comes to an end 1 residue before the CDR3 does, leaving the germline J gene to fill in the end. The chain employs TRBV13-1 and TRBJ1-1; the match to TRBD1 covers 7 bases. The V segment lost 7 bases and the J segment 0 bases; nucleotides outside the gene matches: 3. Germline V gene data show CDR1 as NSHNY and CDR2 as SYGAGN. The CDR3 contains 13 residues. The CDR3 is CASPGTANTEVFF. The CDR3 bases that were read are TGTGCCAGCCCCGGGACAGCAAACACAGAAGTCTTC.

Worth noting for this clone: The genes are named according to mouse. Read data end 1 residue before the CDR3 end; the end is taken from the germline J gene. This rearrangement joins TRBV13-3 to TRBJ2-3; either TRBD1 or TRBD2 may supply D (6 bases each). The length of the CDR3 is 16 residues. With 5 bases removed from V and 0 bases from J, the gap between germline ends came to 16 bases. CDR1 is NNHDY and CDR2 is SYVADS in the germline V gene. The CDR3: CASRTLGGSSAETLYF. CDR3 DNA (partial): TGTGCCAGCAGGACCCTCGGGGGCTCTAGTGCAGAAACGCTGTAT.

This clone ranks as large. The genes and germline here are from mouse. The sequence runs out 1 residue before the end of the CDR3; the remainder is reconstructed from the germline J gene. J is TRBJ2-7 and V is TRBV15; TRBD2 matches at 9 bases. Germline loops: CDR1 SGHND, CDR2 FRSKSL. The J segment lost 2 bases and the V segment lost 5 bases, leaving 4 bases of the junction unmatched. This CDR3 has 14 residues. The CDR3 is CASSPTGGPYEQYF. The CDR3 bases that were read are TGTGCCAGCAGTCCGACTGGGGGCCCCTATGAACAGTAC.